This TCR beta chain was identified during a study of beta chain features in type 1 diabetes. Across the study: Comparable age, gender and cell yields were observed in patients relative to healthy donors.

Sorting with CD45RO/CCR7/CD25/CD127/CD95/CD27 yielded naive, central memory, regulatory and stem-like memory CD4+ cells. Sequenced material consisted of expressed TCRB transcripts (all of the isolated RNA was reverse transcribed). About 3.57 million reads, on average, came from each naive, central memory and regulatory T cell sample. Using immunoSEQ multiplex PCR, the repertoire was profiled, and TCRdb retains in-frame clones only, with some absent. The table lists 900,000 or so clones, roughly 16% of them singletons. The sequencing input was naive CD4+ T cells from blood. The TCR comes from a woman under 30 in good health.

DNA for the CDR3: TGCAGCGTTGAGTTAACAGGGGGGACCCAGTACTTC. Its translation: CSVELTGGTQYF. The rearrangement joins TRBV29-1 to TRBJ2-5, with 8 bases identical to TRBD1. Germline V CDR1 and CDR2: SQVTM, ANQGSEA. V was clipped by 3 bases and J by 7 bases; unmatched bases: 4. The CDR3 loop spans 12 amino acids. The full variable domain, in which reference TRBV29-1 and TRBJ2-5 provide the parts outside the CDR3, is SAVISQKPSRDICQRGTSLTIQCQVDSQVTMMFWYRQQPGQSLTLIATANQGSEATYESGFVIDKFPISRPNLTFSTLTVSNMSPEDSSIYLCSVELTGGTQYFGPGTRLLVL.